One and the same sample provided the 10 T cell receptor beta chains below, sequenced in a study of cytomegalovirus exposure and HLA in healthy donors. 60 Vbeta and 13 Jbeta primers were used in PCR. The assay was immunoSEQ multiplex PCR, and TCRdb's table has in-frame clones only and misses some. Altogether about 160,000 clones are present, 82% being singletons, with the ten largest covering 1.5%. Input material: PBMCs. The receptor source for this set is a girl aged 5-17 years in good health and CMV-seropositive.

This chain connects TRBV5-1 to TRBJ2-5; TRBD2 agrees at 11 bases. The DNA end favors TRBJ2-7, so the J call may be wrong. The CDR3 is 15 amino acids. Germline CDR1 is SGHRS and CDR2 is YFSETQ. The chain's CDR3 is CASSLTSGDSYEQYF. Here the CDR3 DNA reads TGCGCCAGCAGCCTGACTAGCGGGGATAGTTACGAGCAGTACTTC.

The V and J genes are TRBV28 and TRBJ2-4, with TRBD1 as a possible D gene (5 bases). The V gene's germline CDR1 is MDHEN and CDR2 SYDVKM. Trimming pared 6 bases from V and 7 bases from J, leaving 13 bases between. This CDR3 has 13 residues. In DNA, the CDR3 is TGTGCCAGCAGATTGGGGCAGAATAACATTCAGTACTTC. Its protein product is CASRLGQNNIQYF.

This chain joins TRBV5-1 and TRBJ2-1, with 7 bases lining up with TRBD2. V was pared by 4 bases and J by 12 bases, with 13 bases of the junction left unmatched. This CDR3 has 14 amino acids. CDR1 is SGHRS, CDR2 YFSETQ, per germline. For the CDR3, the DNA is TGCGCCAGCAGCCTTGGAAAGCGGGGTAGCGCGCAGTTCTTC. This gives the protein CASSLGKRGSAQFF.

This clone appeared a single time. DNA of the CDR3: TGCGCCAGCAGCTTGGGGACAGCCCAAGAGACCCAGTACTTC. Its translation is CASSLGTAQETQYF. The chain uses TRBV5-1 and TRBJ2-5, with a weak D call TRBD1 (6 bases). The ends were cut back, 0 bases at V and 1 base at J, with 7 bases in the middle. The germline gives CDR1 SGHRS, CDR2 YFSETQ. This CDR3 has 14 residues.

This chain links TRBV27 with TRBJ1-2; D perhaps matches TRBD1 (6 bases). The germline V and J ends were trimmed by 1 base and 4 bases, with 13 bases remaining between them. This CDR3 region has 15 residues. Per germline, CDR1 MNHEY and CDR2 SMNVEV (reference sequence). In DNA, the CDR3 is TGTGCCAGCAGTTTATGTTGTCAGGGGATCTATGGCTACACCTTC. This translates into CASSLCCQGIYGYTF.

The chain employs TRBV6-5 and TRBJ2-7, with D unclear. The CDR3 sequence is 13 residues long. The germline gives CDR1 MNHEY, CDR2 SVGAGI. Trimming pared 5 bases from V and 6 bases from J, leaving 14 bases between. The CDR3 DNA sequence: TGTGCCAGCAGTCGTTCGCGAGGCGGCGAGCAGTACTTC. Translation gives CASSRSRGGEQYF.

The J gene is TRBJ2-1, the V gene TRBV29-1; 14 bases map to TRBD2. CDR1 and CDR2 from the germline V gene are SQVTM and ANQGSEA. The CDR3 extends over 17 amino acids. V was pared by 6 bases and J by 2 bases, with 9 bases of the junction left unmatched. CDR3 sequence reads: CSVPGTSGRRPYNEQFF. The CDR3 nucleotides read TGCAGCGTCCCCGGGACTAGCGGGAGAAGGCCCTACAATGAGCAGTTCTTC.

The CDR3 reads CASSLGVGPEYNEQFF. Here the CDR3 DNA reads TGTGCCAGCAGCTTGGGAGTGGGGCCGGAGTACAATGAGCAGTTCTTC. V and J are TRBV5-5 and TRBJ2-1, with D possibly matching TRBD1 (5 bases). Germline V gives CDR1 SGHKS, CDR2 YYEKEE (reference sequence). Trimming removed 0 bases from V and 4 bases from J, with 14 bases in between. The CDR3 covers 16 residues. Using reference TRBV5-5 and TRBJ2-1 for the parts outside the CDR3, the full variable domain is DAGVTQSPTHLIKTRGQQVTLRCSPISGHKSVSWYQQVLGQGPQFIFQYYEKEERGRGNFPDRFSARQFPNYSSELNVNALLLGDSALYLCASSLGVGPEYNEQFFGPGTRLTVL.

CDR3 nucleotides: TGCAGCGGCGGGGGGGTCGATGAGCAGTTCTTC. Translation gives CSGGGVDEQFF. V usage is TRBV29-1 and J usage is TRBJ2-1; 9 bases agree with TRBD2. The CDR3 covers 11 residues. The germline V gene has CDR1 SQVTM and CDR2 ANQGSEA. Trimming removed 7 bases from V and 8 bases from J; junction bases left unmatched: 3.

As DNA, the CDR3 is TGTGCCATACAAGATGACAGTTTCTCCTACGAGCAGTACTTC. This encodes CAIQDDSFSYEQYF. V usage is TRBV2 and J usage is TRBJ2-7, with D maybe TRBD1 (5 bases). The germline gives CDR1 SNHLY, CDR2 FYNNEI. The CDR3 contains 14 residues. Trimming removed 10 bases from V and 0 bases from J, with 16 bases in between. Drawing the rest from reference TRBV2 and TRBJ2-7, the complete variable domain is EPEVTQTPSHQVTQMGQEVILRCVPISNHLYFYWYRQILGQKVEFLVSFYNNEISEKSEIFDDQFSVERPDGSNFTLKIRSTKLEDSAMYFCAIQDDSFSYEQYFGPGTRLTVT.